This entry concerns a single T cell receptor beta chain. No antigen is known for it. The time point denotes: week 23, last vaccination. With topical imiquimod, each dose of the vaccine consisted of 300 ug of mutant IDH1 20-mer peptide. Trimming removed 7 bases from V and 8 bases from J; junction bases left unmatched: 6. This CDR3 spans 12 amino acids. Germline assignment: CDR1 SQVTM and CDR2 ANQGSEA. The data stem from a study of a mutant IDH1 vaccine in newly diagnosed glioma. TCRdb's table, derived via immunoSEQ multiplex PCR, lists solely in-frame clones and lacks some. The sample contains tens of thousands of clones, approximately 81% of which appear only once.

This chain links TRBV29-1 with TRBJ2-1, with 9 bases aligning to TRBD1. Sequencing was performed on PBMCs, taken from a glioma patient whose treatment included an IDH1 peptide vaccine. The receptor was derived from a man in his thirties or forties with glioma. CDR3 in amino acids: CSAPGQGDEQFF. For the CDR3, the DNA is TGCAGCGCTCCGGGACAGGGCGATGAGCAGTTCTTC.